What follows describes a single TCR beta chain. Antigen: not known. Donors came from a validation cohort of approximately 110 subjects, distinct from the first 666-subject cohort. The sample is drawn from a study of cytomegalovirus exposure and HLA in healthy donors. The protocol was immunoSEQ multiplex PCR, while the TCRdb copy is restricted to in-frame clones and leaves out a portion. The sample holds over 200,000 clones; around 88% are singletons and the top ten take 2.9%. Study-level findings and limits: In vitro data verified a few CMV-associated chains as specific for CMV antigens. The listing of roughly 160 TCR beta chains classed them as cytomegalovirus-associated.

The V gene end was trimmed by 5 bases and the J gene end by 0 bases; junction bases not matched to a gene: 5. Germline V gene lookup returns CDR1 PRHDT and CDR2 FYEKMQ (reference sequence). CDR3 length: 16 amino acids. The receptor was derived from a woman in her late teens or twenties in good health and CMV-seronegative. V gene TRBV13 combines with J gene TRBJ2-1; TRBD2 aligns across 9 bases. The sequenced sample consisted of PBMCs. In nucleotides, the CDR3 is TGTGCCAGCAGCGTTTATAGCGGGAGCTCCTACAATGAGCAGTTCTTC. Amino acids: CASSVYSGSSYNEQFF.